The sample holds a few counts of the clone carrying this T cell receptor beta chain. The authors distributed each subset's genomic DNA evenly over several immunoSEQ plates. In the original processing: ImmunoSEQ only sent back junction sequences with no quality scores, so filtering was done differently. The method was immunoSEQ multiplex PCR; TCRdb's version includes in-frame clones alone and lacks a portion of them. Clone size and V and J calls were adopted from that table, with D and trimming inferred from the DNA. The table shows 2.5 million or so clones, with around nine tenths occurring only once. Splitting the CD4+ cells yielded a CD45RA+ naive subset and a CD45RA-negative memory subset. In germline, CDR1 is MNHNS, CDR2 SASEGT. CDR3 size: 13 residues. The V and J ends lost 4 bases and 0 bases respectively, with 6 bases between them. This sample was included in a study of shared clonotypes between healthy human individuals.

Sequenced: naive CD4+ T cells sorted from blood. As for subset: CD45RA+ positively selected. The chain joins TRBV6-1 to TRBJ1-1; D remains ambiguous. The source of this sequence is a man aged 18 to 30 in good health. Here the CDR3 reads CASSAQMNTEAFF. CDR3 sequence (DNA): TGTGCCAGCAGTGCTCAGATGAACACTGAAGCTTTCTTT.